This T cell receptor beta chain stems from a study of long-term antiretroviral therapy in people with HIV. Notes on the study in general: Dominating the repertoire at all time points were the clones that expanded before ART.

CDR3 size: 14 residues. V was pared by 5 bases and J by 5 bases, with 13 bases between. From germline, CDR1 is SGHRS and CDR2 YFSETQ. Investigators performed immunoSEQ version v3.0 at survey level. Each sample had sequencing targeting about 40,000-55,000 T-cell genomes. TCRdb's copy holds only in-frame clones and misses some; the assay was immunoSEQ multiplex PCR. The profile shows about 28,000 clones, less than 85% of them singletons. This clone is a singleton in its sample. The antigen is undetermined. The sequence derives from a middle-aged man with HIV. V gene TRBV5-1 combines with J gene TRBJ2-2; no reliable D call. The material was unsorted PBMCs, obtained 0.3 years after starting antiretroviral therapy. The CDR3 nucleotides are TGCGCCAGCAGTCGCCGATCAGAAACCGGGGAGCTGTTTTTT. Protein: CASSRRSETGELFF.